The present entry profiles one T cell receptor beta chain with its context. A read error may produce the germline difference seen at one junction end. This specimen belongs to a study of blood T cell repertoires in COVID-19. Study summary: In each case, the material was cDNA or gDNA derived from T cells, B-cell-depleted T cells, or PBMCs.

Per the original methods: Reference gene primer amplification gave nucleated cell count estimates. TCRdb keeps only in-frame clones here, not all; method: immunoSEQ multiplex PCR. V, J and clone size derive from that table, while D and trimming were established from the DNA sequence. The sample has more than 6,500 clones, around 87% seen once. This clonotype was sampled from a man aged 80 or over with active COVID-19. The specimen sequenced was peripheral blood.

The chain's CDR3 is CASSLQTGHTGELFF. For the CDR3, the DNA is TGTGCTAGCAGCTTACAAACAGGGCACACCGGGGAGCTGTTTTTT. J is TRBJ2-2 and V is TRBV7-7, with D possibly TRBD1 on 6 matching bases. CDR3 length: 15 residues. CDR1 SSHAT and CDR2 FNYEAQ come from the germline V gene (reference sequence).